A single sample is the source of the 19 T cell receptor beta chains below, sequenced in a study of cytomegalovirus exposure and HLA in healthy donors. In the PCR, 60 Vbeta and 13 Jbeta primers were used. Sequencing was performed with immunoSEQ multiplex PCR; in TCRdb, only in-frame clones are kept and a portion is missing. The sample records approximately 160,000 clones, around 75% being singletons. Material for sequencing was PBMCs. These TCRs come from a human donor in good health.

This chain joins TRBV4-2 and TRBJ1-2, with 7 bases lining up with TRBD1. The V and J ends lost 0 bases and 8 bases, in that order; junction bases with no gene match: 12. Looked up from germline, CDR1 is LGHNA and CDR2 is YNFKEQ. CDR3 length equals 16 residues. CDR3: CASSQDVERQGEGYTF. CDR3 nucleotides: TGTGCCAGCAGCCAAGATGTAGAGAGACAGGGAGAAGGCTACACCTTC.

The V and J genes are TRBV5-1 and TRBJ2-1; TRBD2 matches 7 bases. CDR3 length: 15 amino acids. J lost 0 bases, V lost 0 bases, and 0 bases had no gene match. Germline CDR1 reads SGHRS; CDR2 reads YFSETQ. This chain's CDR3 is CASSLERGSYNEQFF. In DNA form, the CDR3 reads TGCGCCAGCAGCTTGGAGCGGGGCTCCTACAATGAGCAGTTCTTC.

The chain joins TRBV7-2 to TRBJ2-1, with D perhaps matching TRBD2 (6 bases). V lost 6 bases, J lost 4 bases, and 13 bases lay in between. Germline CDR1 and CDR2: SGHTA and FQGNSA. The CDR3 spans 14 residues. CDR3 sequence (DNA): TGTGCCAGCAGACCTGGAGGGTCTTACAATGAGCAGTTCTTC. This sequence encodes CASRPGGSYNEQFF.

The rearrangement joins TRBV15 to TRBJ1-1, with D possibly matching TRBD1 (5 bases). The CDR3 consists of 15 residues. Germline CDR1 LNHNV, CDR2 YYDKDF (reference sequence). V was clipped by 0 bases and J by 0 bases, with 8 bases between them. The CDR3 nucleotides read TGTGCCACCAGCAGAGATGGGGCGGTGAACACTGAAGCTTTCTTT. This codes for CATSRDGAVNTEAFF. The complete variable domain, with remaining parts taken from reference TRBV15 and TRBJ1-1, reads DAMVIQNPRYQVTQFGKPVTLSCSQTLNHNVMYWYQQKSSQAPKLLFHYYDKDFNNEADTPDNFQSRRPNTSFCFLDIRSPGLGDTAMYLCATSRDGAVNTEAFFGQGTRLTVV.

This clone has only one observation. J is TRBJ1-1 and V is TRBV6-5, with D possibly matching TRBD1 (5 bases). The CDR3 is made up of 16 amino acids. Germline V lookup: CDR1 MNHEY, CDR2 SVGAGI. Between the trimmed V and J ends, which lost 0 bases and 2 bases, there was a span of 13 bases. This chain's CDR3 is CASSYSTTAVNTEAFF. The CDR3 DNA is TGTGCCAGCAGTTACTCGACGACAGCAGTAAACACTGAAGCTTTCTTT.

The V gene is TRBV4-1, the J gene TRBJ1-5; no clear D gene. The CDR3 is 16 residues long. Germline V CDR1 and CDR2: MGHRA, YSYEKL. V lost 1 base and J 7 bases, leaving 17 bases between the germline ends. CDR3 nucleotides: TGCGCCAGCAGCCAAGCGGGTTACGGAGCGGGGCAGCCCCAGCATTTT. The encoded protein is CASSQAGYGAGQPQHF.

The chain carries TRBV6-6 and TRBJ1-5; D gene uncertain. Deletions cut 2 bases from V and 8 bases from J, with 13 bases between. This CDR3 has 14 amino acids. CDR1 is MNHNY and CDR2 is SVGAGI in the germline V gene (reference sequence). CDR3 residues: CASSYGQVREPQHF. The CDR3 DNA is TGTGCCAGCAGTTACGGGCAGGTCAGAGAGCCCCAGCATTTT.

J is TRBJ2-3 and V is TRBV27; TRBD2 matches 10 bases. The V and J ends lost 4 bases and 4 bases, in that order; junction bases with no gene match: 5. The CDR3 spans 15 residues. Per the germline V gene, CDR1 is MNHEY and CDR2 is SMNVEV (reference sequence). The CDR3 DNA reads TGTGCCAGCAGTTCCCCGGGACTAGCGTCAGATACGCAGTATTTT. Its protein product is CASSSPGLASDTQYF.

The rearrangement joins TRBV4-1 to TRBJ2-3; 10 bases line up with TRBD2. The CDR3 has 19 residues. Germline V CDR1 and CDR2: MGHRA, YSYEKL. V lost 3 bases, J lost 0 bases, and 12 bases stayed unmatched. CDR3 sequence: CASSHVAGGRPTSTDTQYF. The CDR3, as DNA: TGCGCCAGCAGCCATGTAGCGGGGGGTCGCCCCACTAGCACAGATACGCAGTATTTT.

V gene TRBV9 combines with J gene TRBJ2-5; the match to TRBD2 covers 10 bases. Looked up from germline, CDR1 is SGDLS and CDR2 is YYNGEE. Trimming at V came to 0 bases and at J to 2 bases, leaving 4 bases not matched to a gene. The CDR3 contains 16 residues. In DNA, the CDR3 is TGTGCCAGCAGCGTAGCTACTAGCGGGGAACAAGAGACCCAGTACTTC. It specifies CASSVATSGEQETQYF.

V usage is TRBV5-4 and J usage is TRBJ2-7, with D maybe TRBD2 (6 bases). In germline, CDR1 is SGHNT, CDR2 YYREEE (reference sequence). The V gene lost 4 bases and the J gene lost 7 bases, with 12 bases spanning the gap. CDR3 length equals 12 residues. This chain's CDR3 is CASSGDSWEQYF. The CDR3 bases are TGTGCCAGCAGCGGGGACTCCTGGGAGCAGTACTTC.

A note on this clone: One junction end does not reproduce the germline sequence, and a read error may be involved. This chain's CDR3 is CASSLLAGGPNTGELFF. The CDR3 region has the DNA TGTGCCAGCAGCTTACTAGCGGGGGGCCCGAATACCGGGGAGCTGTTTTTT. The chain uses TRBV5-4 and TRBJ2-2; TRBD2 agrees at 12 bases. Germline V gene sequence: CDR1 SGHNT, CDR2 YYREEE (reference sequence). This CDR3 has 17 amino acids. Full variable domain (remainder filled in from reference TRBV5-4 and TRBJ2-2): ETGVTQSPTHLIKTRGQQVTLRCSSQSGHNTVSWYQQALGQGPQFIFQYYREEENGRGNFPPRFSGLQFPNYSSELNVNALELDDSALYLCASSLLAGGPNTGELFFGEGSRLTVL.

The CDR3 is CASSLGHQNTEAFF. The CDR3 bases are TGTGCCAGCAGCTTGGGACACCAGAACACTGAAGCTTTCTTT. The J gene is TRBJ1-1, the V gene TRBV5-5; D remains unclear. V shed 0 bases and J shed 1 base, with 7 bases lying between them. Germline values: CDR1 SGHKS, CDR2 YYEKEE (reference sequence). This CDR3 is built from 14 residues.

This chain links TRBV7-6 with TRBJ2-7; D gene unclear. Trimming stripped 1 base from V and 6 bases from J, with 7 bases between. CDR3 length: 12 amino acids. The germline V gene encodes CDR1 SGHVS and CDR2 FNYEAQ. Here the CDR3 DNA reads TGTGCCAGCAGCTTAGTTCCGCGCGAGCAGTACTTC. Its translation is CASSLVPREQYF.

CDR3 nucleotide sequence: TGTGCCAGCAGCTCGGACAGGTTTGAGCAGTTCTTC. This sequence encodes CASSSDRFEQFF. The V and J genes are TRBV11-2 and TRBJ2-1; 7 positions match TRBD1. The CDR3 contains 12 residues. The V gene end was trimmed by 4 bases and the J gene end by 9 bases; junction bases not matched to a gene: 3. Per germline, CDR1 SGHAT and CDR2 FQNNGV.

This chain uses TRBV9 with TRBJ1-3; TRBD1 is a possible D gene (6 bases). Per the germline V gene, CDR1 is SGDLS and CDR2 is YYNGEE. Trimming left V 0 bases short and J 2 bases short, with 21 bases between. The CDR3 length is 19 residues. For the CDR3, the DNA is TGTGCCAGCAGCGTAGCCCCCGACAGGAGCAAAGTTACTGGAAACACCATATATTTT. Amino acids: CASSVAPDRSKVTGNTIYF.

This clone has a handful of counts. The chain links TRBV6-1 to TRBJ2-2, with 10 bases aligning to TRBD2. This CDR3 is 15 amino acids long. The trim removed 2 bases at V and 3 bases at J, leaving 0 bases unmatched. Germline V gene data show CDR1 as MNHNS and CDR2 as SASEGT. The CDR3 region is CASSELAGDTGELFF. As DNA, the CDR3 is TGTGCCAGCAGTGAACTAGCGGGGGACACCGGGGAGCTGTTTTTT.

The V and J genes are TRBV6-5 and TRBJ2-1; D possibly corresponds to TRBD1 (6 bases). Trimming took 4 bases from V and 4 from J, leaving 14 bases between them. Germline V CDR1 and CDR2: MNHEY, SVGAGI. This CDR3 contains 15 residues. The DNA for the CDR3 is TGTGCCAGCAGTTCCGAGTGGGGGCCTTACAATGAGCAGTTCTTC. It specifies CASSSEWGPYNEQFF.

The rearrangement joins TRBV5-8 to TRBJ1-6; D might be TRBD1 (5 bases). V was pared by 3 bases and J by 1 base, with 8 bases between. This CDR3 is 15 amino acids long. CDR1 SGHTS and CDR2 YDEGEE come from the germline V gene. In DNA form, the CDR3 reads TGTGCCAGCAGCTCAGGGCCATCCTATAATTCACCCCTCCACTTT. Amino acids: CASSSGPSYNSPLHF.